This section outlines one T cell receptor (beta chain) sequence together with its context. No antigen is known for it. Using its own MiXCR run on the RT-PCR reads, TCRdb lists one record per CDR3 protein. The sample shows about 300,000 distinct CDR3 sequences, roughly 22% of them seen only once. This sample was taken from a study of response to subunit inactivated influenza vaccine. General study points: It was the authors' suggestion that each seasonal influenza vaccination recruits few new T cells.

The receptor's source is a man between 50 and 69 years old who received an inactivated influenza vaccine. This specimen consisted of PBMCs from blood, obtained less than 22 months after vaccination.

The CDR3 coding sequence is TGTGCCAGCTCACCACAGGGGAAGAACACTGAAGCTTTCTTT. Amino acids: CASSPQGKNTEAFF. The chain is built from TRBV18 and TRBJ1-1; weak D call: TRBD1 (5 bases). Germline CDR1 and CDR2: KGHSH and LQKENI. This CDR3 region has 14 residues. V was clipped by 1 base and J by 1 base, with 7 bases between them.